Following are 29 T cell receptor beta chains from one sample sequenced in a study of control samples from healthy donors and cancer patients. Clones were read by immunoSEQ multiplex PCR, and TCRdb kept only the in-frame ones, dropping some. Here the sample spans 130,000 or so clones, roughly 94% being singletons. The sequencing input was blood. The receptor source for this set is a man aged 35 to 55 in good health.

The J gene is TRBJ1-2, the V gene TRBV6-6; D is uncertain. Trimming took 0 bases from V and 4 from J, leaving 6 bases between them. From germline, CDR1 is MNHNY and CDR2 SVGAGI (reference sequence). This CDR3 contains 13 residues. Here the CDR3 DNA reads TGTGCCAGCAGTTACTCGATTAGCTATGGCTACACCTTC. Translating it yields CASSYSISYGYTF.

CDR3 nucleotides: TGTGCCAGCAGTTTAAGGGTAGACCAGCCCCAGCATTTT. Translated: CASSLRVDQPQHF. The V call is TRBV27, the J call TRBJ1-5; D unclear. The CDR3 sequence is 13 residues long. Germline CDR1 reads MNHEY; CDR2 reads SMNVEV (reference sequence). V was shortened by 2 bases and J by 7 bases, with 9 bases between the two germline ends.

The chain has TRBV5-1 and TRBJ1-4; 8 bases are a match to TRBD1. Germline values: CDR1 SGHRS, CDR2 YFSETQ. V trimming: 4 bases; J trimming: 4 bases; junction bases outside the gene matches: 9. The CDR3 totals 16 residues. The CDR3 loop reads CASSPGQVPFNEKLFF. DNA for the CDR3: TGCGCCAGCAGCCCGGGACAGGTCCCTTTTAATGAAAAACTGTTTTTT.

The V gene is TRBV24-1, the J gene TRBJ2-3; D gene uncertain. Trimming removed 7 bases from V and 3 bases from J, with 10 bases in between. CDR3 size: 13 residues. In germline, CDR1 is KGHDR, CDR2 SFDVKD. The CDR3 DNA reads as TGTGCCACCAGGGACGGATTGACAGATACGCAGTATTTT. Amino acids: CATRDGLTDTQYF.

This rearrangement joins TRBV19 to TRBJ2-1, with 7 positions matching TRBD1. CDR1 and CDR2 from the germline V gene are LNHDA and SQIVND (reference sequence). The CDR3 spans 14 residues. Trimming at V came to 1 base and at J to 6 bases, leaving 3 bases not matched to a gene. The CDR3 loop is CASSIGAGGNEQFF. The CDR3 DNA sequence: TGTGCCAGTAGTATAGGGGCAGGGGGCAATGAGCAGTTCTTC.

The count of this clone is one. The gene calls are TRBV19 and TRBJ2-1, with 8 positions matching TRBD2. The V and J ends lost 6 bases and 8 bases, in that order; junction bases with no gene match: 15. CDR1 is LNHDA, CDR2 SQIVND, per germline (reference sequence). CDR3 length equals 16 residues. CDR3 DNA: TGTGCCAGTAGCGAAACTCGGGGGGGGAGACGAGATGAGCAGTTCTTC. Translated: CASSETRGGRRDEQFF.

This sequence joins TRBV19 and TRBJ1-1, with 7 positions matching TRBD1. Unmatched junction bases numbered 11, after V lost 4 bases and J lost 0 bases. The CDR3 totals 17 residues. CDR1 LNHDA and CDR2 SQIVND come from the germline V gene (reference sequence). Here the CDR3 reads CASSTPGQSYMNTEAFF. CDR3 DNA sequence: TGTGCCAGTAGTACCCCGGGACAGTCCTATATGAACACTGAAGCTTTCTTT.

CDR3 region: CSGSNRDGPSYEQYF. CDR3 DNA: TGCAGCGGATCCAATCGGGACGGCCCTTCTTACGAGCAGTACTTC. V and J are TRBV29-1 and TRBJ2-7; perhaps D is TRBD1 or TRBD2 (5 bases each). The CDR3 length is 15 residues. V was trimmed by 7 bases and J by 4 bases, leaving 23 bases between them. Per germline, CDR1 SQVTM and CDR2 ANQGSEA.

The chain links TRBV10-3 to TRBJ2-1; 10 nucleotides match TRBD2. Germline CDR1 and CDR2: ENHRY and SYGVKD. J was trimmed by 4 bases and V by 10 bases; bases with no gene match: 4. The CDR3 sequence is 13 residues long. Here the CDR3 DNA reads TGTGCCACCCTACTAGCGGGGTACAATGAGCAGTTCTTC. Translated, it gives CATLLAGYNEQFF.

V and J are TRBV7-9 and TRBJ1-2; D is possibly TRBD1 (6 bases). From germline, CDR1 is SEHNR and CDR2 FQNEAQ (reference sequence). The CDR3 sequence is 16 residues long. Trimming pared 4 bases from V and 2 bases from J, leaving 17 bases between. DNA of the CDR3: TGTGCCAGCAGCTCGGAGTACCCGACAGGAAACTATGGCTACACCTTC. It specifies CASSSEYPTGNYGYTF.

The chain recombines TRBV4-1 with TRBJ2-2; D is unclear. The CDR3 loop spans 16 amino acids. Germline CDR1 MGHRA, CDR2 YSYEKL. V lost 1 base and J 4 bases, leaving 13 bases between the germline ends. CDR3 coding DNA: TGCGCCAGCAGCCAAGTTTGGCCTCCAGGCACCGGGGAGCTGTTTTTT. Encoded protein: CASSQVWPPGTGELFF.

The V and J genes are TRBV2 and TRBJ2-3, with TRBD2 matching over 7 bases. The CDR3 is 15 amino acids. Germline V gives CDR1 SNHLY, CDR2 FYNNEI. The DNA for the CDR3 is TGTACTTGGGGAGGGCTCCTACTTGGCGCAGATACGCAGTATTTT. This codes for CTWGGLLLGADTQYF.

CDR3 protein: CASRAGSTDTQYF. The DNA of the CDR3 is TGTGCCAGCAGAGCGGGATCCACAGATACGCAGTATTTT. The chain carries TRBV12-3 or TRBV12-4 and TRBJ2-3; 7 bases agree with TRBD2. This CDR3 spans 13 amino acids. Trimming cost V 6 bases and J 2 bases; bases outside gene matches: 2.

The V and J genes are TRBV18 and TRBJ1-6; D not certain. Germline V lookup: CDR1 KGHSH, CDR2 LQKENI. The germline V and J ends were trimmed by 2 bases and 10 bases, with 3 bases remaining between them. The CDR3 has 11 residues. CDR3 in DNA: TGTGCCAGCTCACCAGGCTCACCCCTCCACTTT. Residues: CASSPGSPLHF.

The chain recombines TRBV18 with TRBJ1-1; D remains ambiguous. The V end lost 3 bases, the J end lost 8 bases, and 10 bases lay between the germline ends. The CDR3 extends over 12 amino acids. Per the germline V gene, CDR1 is KGHSH and CDR2 is LQKENI. CDR3 bases: TGTGCCAGCTCACCTATGGGTCTCGAAGCTTTCTTT. This translates into CASSPMGLEAFF.

This rearrangement joins TRBV21-1 to TRBJ1-2; the table names TRBD1, a call not compared with the DNA. TRBV21-1 is a listed pseudogene. The CDR3 spans 15 residues. CDR3 in amino acids: CASSPPGQRKYGYTF. The CDR3 DNA reads as TGTGCCAGCAGCCCACCGGGACAGCGTAAGTATGGCTACACCTTC.

The chain couples TRBV2 to TRBJ1-2, with 7 bases identical to TRBD1. CDR1 is SNHLY and CDR2 is FYNNEI in the germline V gene. The CDR3 has 13 residues. The V gene end was trimmed by 6 bases and the J gene end by 1 base; junction bases not matched to a gene: 2. CDR3 coding DNA: TGTGCCAGCAGCCACAGGGGTAACTATGGCTACACCTTC. Its protein is CASSHRGNYGYTF.

The chain carries TRBV7-2 and TRBJ2-3; D is unclear. V shed 5 bases and J shed 1 base, with 4 bases lying between them. The CDR3 is made up of 12 amino acids. Germline V gene data show CDR1 as SGHTA and CDR2 as FQGNSA. CDR3 residues: CASSAGTDTQYF. Here the CDR3 DNA reads TGTGCCAGCAGCGCGGGCACAGATACGCAGTATTTT. The full variable domain, with the rest looked up from reference TRBV7-2 and TRBJ2-3, is GAGVSQSPSNKVTEKGKDVELRCDPISGHTALYWYRQSLGQGLEFLIYFQGNSAPDKSGLPSDRFSAERTGGSVSTLTIQRTQQEDSAVYLCASSAGTDTQYFGPGTRLTVL.

This chain links TRBV28 with TRBJ1-1, with a tentative D call TRBD1 (5 bases). From germline, CDR1 is MDHEN and CDR2 SYDVKM. This CDR3 has 14 residues. Trimming pared 8 bases from V and 3 bases from J, leaving 16 bases between. This chain's CDR3 is CASGLGRPDTEAFF. As DNA, the CDR3 is TGTGCCAGCGGGCTGGGGCGCCCGGACACTGAAGCTTTCTTT.

The J gene is TRBJ1-1, the V gene TRBV7-8; 8 bases line up with TRBD1. V shed 5 bases and J 7 bases; nucleotides not matched to a gene: 12. This CDR3 region has 15 residues. Germline V gene lookup returns CDR1 SGHVS and CDR2 FQNEAQ. The CDR3 DNA reads TGTGCCAGCAGCCCGAGTATGGACAGGGAAAATGAAGCTTTCTTT. This sequence encodes CASSPSMDRENEAFF.

Only one count was recorded for this clone. The chain employs TRBV29-1 and TRBJ2-1, with D uncertain. This CDR3 contains 12 residues. CDR1 is SQVTM and CDR2 is ANQGSEA in the germline V gene. V dropped 5 bases and J dropped 6 bases, with 11 bases sitting between them. Here the CDR3 reads CSVKDQANEQFF. CDR3 nucleotide sequence: TGCAGCGTTAAGGATCAGGCCAATGAGCAGTTCTTC.

V usage is TRBV28 and J usage is TRBJ2-7; D is uncertain. Germline assignment: CDR1 MDHEN and CDR2 SYDVKM. This CDR3 region has 8 residues. Deletions cut 11 bases from V and 7 bases from J, with 6 bases between. In DNA, the CDR3 is TGTGCCGGCGTGGAGCAGTACTTC. Translated: CAGVEQYF.

This chain uses TRBV28 with TRBJ2-7; 8 nucleotides line up with TRBD1. Germline trimming cut 3 bases from V and 3 bases from J; bases unmatched to any gene: 1. The CDR3 contains 13 residues. Looked up from germline, CDR1 is MDHEN and CDR2 is SYDVKM. CDR3 coding DNA: TGTGCCAGCAGTTTCGGACAGGGCTACGAGCAGTACTTC. Protein: CASSFGQGYEQYF. Full variable domain (missing parts from reference TRBV28 and TRBJ2-7): DVKVTQSSRYLVKRTGEKVFLECVQDMDHENMFWYRQDPGLGLRLIYFSYDVKMKEKGDIPEGYSVSREKKERFSLILESASTNQTSMYLCASSFGQGYEQYFGPGTRLTVT.

The rearrangement uses TRBV24-1 and TRBJ2-3, with 10 nucleotides matching TRBD2. Per the germline V gene, CDR1 is KGHDR and CDR2 is SFDVKD. The CDR3 extends over 19 amino acids. The trim removed 4 bases at V and 2 bases at J, leaving 14 bases unmatched. CDR3 loop: CATSEVQERGGRLTDTQYF. CDR3 bases: TGTGCCACCAGTGAAGTCCAGGAGCGGGGGGGCCGACTCACAGATACGCAGTATTTT.

The chain carries TRBV9 and TRBJ1-3, with D unresolved. The CDR3 is 14 residues long. Germline V lookup: CDR1 SGDLS, CDR2 YYNGEE. The V and J ends lost 3 bases and 1 base respectively, with 8 bases between them. CDR3 DNA sequence: TGTGCCAGCAGCGCCCCGGGGTCTGGAAACACCATATATTTT. This encodes CASSAPGSGNTIYF. Variable domain in full (rest from reference TRBV9 and TRBJ1-3): DSGVTQTPKHLITATGQRVTLRCSPRSGDLSVYWYQQSLDQGLQFLIQYYNGEERAKGNILERFSAQQFPDLHSELNLSSLELGDSALYFCASSAPGSGNTIYFGEGSWLTVV.

This clone was picked up one time. The rearrangement links TRBV5-5 to TRBJ1-3, with a tentative D call TRBD1 (5 bases). The CDR3 covers 15 residues. Per germline, CDR1 SGHKS and CDR2 YYEKEE (reference sequence). V dropped 4 bases and J dropped 1 base, with 12 bases sitting between them. The CDR3 spells CASSQDAGSGNTIYF. The CDR3, as DNA: TGTGCCAGCAGCCAGGACGCAGGGTCTGGAAACACCATATATTTT.

The V gene is TRBV5-6, the J gene TRBJ1-1, with D unresolved. CDR3 length: 12 amino acids. CDR1 SGHDT and CDR2 YYEEEE come from the germline V gene. The V and J ends lost 2 bases and 9 bases respectively, with 11 bases between them. CDR3 residues: CASSFFGSQAFF. CDR3 nucleotide sequence: TGTGCCAGCAGCTTTTTCGGCAGCCAAGCTTTCTTT.

The rearrangement joins TRBV5-8 to TRBJ2-5; tentatively, D is TRBD1 (5 bases). CDR3 length equals 15 residues. Trimming pared 4 bases from V and 1 base from J, leaving 14 bases between. Germline V lookup: CDR1 SGHTS, CDR2 YDEGEE. Here the CDR3 reads CASSELGASQETQYF. The CDR3 DNA reads TGTGCCAGCAGCGAGTTAGGGGCTAGCCAAGAGACCCAGTACTTC.

V is TRBV6-5 and J is TRBJ1-2, with a possible D match to TRBD1 (5 bases). There are 15 residues in the CDR3. Between the trimmed V and J ends, which lost 2 bases and 3 bases, there was a span of 13 bases. Germline values: CDR1 MNHEY, CDR2 SVGAGI. CDR3 protein: CASSYGQGLHYGYTF. The DNA for the CDR3 is TGTGCCAGCAGTTACGGTCAGGGTTTACACTATGGCTACACCTTC.